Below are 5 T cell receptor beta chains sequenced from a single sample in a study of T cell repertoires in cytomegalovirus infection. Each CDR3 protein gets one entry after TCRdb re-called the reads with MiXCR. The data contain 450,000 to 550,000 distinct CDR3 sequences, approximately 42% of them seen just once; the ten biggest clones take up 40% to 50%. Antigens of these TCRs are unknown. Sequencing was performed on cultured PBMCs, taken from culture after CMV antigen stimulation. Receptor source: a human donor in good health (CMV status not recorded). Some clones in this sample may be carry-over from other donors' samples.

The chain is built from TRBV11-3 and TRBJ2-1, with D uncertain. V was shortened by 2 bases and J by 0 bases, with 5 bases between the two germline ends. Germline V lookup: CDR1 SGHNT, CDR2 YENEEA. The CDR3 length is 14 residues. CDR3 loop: CASSLSASYNEQFF. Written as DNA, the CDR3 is TGTGCCAGCAGCTTATCGGCCTCCTACAATGAGCAGTTCTTC.

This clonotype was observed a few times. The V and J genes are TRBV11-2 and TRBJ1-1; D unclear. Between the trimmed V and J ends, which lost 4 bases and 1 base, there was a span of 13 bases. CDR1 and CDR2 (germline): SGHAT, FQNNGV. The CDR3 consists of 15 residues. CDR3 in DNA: TGTGCCAGCAGCTCCGGAGGGATAGCGAACACTGAAGCTTTCTTT. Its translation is CASSSGGIANTEAFF.

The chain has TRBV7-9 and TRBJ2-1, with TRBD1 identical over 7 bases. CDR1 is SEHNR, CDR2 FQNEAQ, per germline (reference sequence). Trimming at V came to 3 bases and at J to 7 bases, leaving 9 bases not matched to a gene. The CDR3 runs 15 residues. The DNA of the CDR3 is TGTGCCAGCAGCTTTTTCTCGACAGGGAAAAATGAGCAGTTCTTC. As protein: CASSFFSTGKNEQFF.

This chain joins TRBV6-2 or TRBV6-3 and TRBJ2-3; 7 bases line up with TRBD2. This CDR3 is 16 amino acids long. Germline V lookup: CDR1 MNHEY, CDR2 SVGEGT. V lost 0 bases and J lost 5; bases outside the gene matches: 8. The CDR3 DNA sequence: TGTGCCAGCAGTTACTCCCGGACGGGGGGAAGAGATACGCAGTATTTT. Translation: CASSYSRTGGRDTQYF.

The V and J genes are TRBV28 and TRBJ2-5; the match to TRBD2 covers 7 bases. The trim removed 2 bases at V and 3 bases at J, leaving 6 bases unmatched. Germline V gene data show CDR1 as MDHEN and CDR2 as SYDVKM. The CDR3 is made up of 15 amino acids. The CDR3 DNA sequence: TGTGCCAGCAGTTTAGCTGGGGGGGGTAAAGAGACCCAGTACTTC. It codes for CASSLAGGGKETQYF.